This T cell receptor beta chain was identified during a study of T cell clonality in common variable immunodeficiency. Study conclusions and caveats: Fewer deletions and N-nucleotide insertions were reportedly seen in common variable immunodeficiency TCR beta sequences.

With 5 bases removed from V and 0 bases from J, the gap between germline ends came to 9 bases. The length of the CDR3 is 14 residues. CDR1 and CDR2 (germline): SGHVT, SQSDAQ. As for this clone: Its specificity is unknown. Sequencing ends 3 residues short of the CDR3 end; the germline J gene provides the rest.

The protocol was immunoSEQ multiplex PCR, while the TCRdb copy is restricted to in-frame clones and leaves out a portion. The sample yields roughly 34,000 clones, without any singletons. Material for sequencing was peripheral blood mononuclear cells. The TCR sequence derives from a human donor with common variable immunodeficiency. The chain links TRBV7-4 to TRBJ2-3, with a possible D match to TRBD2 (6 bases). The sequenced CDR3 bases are TGTGCCAGCAGCATCGGGGGTAGCACAGATACG. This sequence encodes CASSIGGSTDT. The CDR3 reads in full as CASSIGGSTDTQYF.